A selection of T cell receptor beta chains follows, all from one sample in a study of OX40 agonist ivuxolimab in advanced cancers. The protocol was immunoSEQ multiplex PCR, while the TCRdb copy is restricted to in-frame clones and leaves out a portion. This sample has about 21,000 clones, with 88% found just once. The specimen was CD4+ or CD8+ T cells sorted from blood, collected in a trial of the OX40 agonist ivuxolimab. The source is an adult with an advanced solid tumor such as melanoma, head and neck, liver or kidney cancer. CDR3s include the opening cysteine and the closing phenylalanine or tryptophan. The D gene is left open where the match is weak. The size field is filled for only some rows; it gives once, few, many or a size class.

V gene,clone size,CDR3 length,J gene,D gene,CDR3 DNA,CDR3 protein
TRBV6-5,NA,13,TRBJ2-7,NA,TGTGCCAGCAGCAATCGGGGTACCTACGAGCAGTACTTC,CASSNRGTYEQYF
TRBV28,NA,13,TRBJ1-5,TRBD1,TGTGCCAGCAGTACAGGGGTCGGTCAGCCCCAGCATTTT,CASSTGVGQPQHF
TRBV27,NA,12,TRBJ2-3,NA,TGTGCCAGTAAAGTTGGGGCAGATACGCAGTATTTT,CASKVGADTQYF
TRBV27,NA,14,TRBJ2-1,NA,TGTGCCAGCAGTTTATCGTCGAGCGGCGATGAGCAGTTCTTC,CASSLSSSGDEQFF
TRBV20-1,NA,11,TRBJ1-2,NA,TGCAGTGCTGAAAGGGGGTATGGCTACACCTTC,CSAERGYGYTF
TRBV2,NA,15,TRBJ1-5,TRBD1,TGTGCCAGCAGTGAATATCGGGACAGAAATCAGCCCCAGCATTTT,CASSEYRDRNQPQHF
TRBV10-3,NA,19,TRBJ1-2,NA,TGTGCCATCAGTGATGGACCTACTGGAAGGGGGGCCCCTAACTATGGCTATACCTTC,CAISDGPTGRGAPNYGYTF
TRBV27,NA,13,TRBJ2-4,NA,TGTGCCAGCAGTCCGGCCACGGTGGGCATTCAGTACTTC,CASSPATVGIQYF
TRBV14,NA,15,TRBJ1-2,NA,TGTGCCAGCAGCCACGCCGGACTAGCTAACTATGGCTACACCTTC,CASSHAGLANYGYTF
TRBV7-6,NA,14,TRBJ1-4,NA,TGTGCCAGCAGCCCTCTCAATTCGAGGGTAGATCTGTTTTTT,CASSPLNSRVDLFF
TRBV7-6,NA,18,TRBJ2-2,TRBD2,TGTGCCAGCAGCTTAGGGGATAGCGGGGGCCCAAACACCGGGGAGCTGTTTTTT,CASSLGDSGGPNTGELFF
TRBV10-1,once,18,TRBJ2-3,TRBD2,TGCGCCAGCAGCGGGGGAAGCGGGAGGGCCGTGTACACAGATACGCAGTATTTT,CASSGGSGRAVYTDTQYF
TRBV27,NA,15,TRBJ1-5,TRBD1,TGTGCCAGCAGTTTATCAAAGACAGGGAAACAGCCCCAGCATTTT,CASSLSKTGKQPQHF
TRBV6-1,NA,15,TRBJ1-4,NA,TGTGCCAGCAGTGAACTGGCAGGGGAGGGCGAAAAACTGTTTTTT,CASSELAGEGEKLFF
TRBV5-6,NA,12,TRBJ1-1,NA,TGTGCCAGCAGGGGGGGGAACACTGAAGCTTTCTTT,CASRGGNTEAFF
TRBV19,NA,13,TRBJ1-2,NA,TGTGCCAGTACTATGGGGGCCTTGGGTGGCTACACCTTC,CASTMGALGGYTF
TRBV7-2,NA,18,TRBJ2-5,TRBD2,TGTGCCAGCAGCTTAACTAGCGGGGGGCTCGGGAGCCAAGAGACCCAGTACTTC,CASSLTSGGLGSQETQYF
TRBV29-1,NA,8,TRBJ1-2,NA,TGCAGCCTCGATGGCTACACCTTC,CSLDGYTF
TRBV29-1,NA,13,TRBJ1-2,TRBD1,TGCAGCGCTCCCAGGACAGGGATTGGTGGCTACACCTTC,CSAPRTGIGGYTF
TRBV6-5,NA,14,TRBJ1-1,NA,TGTGCCAGCAGATCTAGGGGTGCGAACACTGAAGCTTTCTTT,CASRSRGANTEAFF
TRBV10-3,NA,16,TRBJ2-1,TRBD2,TGTGCCATCAGTGAGTCGGCTAGCGGGAGGGCCCATGAGCAGTTCTTC,CAISESASGRAHEQFF
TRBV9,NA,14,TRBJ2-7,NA,TGTGCCAGCAGCGTAGGGGCCGGTACCTACGAGCAGTACTTC,CASSVGAGTYEQYF
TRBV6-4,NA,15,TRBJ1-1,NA,TGTGCCAGCACCGCCCAAGGGGACACTGGGACTGAAGCTTTCTTT,CASTAQGDTGTEAFF
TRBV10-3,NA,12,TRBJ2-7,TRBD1,TGTGCCTCGGGACAGGACCACTACGAGCAGTACTTC,CASGQDHYEQYF
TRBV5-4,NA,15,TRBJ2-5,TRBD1,TGTGCCAGCAGCCCGTGGGACAGGCAGCAAGAGACCCAGTACTTC,CASSPWDRQQETQYF
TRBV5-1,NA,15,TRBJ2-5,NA,TGCGCCAGCAGCTTGGTTCTCGGGCGGGAAGAGACCCAGTACTTC,CASSLVLGREETQYF
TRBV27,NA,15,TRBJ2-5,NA,TGTGCCAGCAGTTTAGGGCAGTACTACCAAGAGACCCAGTACTTC,CASSLGQYYQETQYF
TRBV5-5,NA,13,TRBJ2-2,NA,TGTGCCAGCAGCCTTGCGGGGACCGGGGAGCTGTTTTTT,CASSLAGTGELFF
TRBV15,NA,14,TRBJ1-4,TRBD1,TGTGCCACCCCACTTGACAGGGAGGGTGAAAAACTGTTTTTT,CATPLDREGEKLFF